A single sample gave rise to the 6 T cell receptor beta chains below, sequenced in a study of blood T cells in healthy people across ages. The second PCR ran roughly 6 to 11 cycles with a sample-barcoded 5' primer and J-beta primers. Via MiXCR, TCRdb re-called the 5' RACE reads, giving one row per CDR3 protein. Here the sample spans some 1.6 million distinct CDR3 sequences, approximately 32% being singletons. Specimen: blood. These receptors originate from a woman aged 25 to 39 in good health.

This CDR3 is CASSLVGADVGEQFF. The CDR3 DNA sequence: TGTGCCAGCAGCTTAGTTGGGGCGGACGTCGGTGAGCAGTTCTTC. The chain couples TRBV7-9 to TRBJ2-1; tentatively, D is TRBD1 (5 bases). Looked up from germline, CDR1 is SEHNR and CDR2 is FQNEAQ (reference sequence). The V gene lost 1 base and the J gene lost 9 bases, with 16 bases spanning the gap. CDR3 length equals 15 residues.

The chain couples TRBV3-1 to TRBJ2-5, with TRBD2 identical over 13 bases. The CDR3 length is 17 residues. The germline CDR1 and CDR2 sequences are LGHDT and YNNKEL (reference sequence). V lost 4 bases to trimming and J lost 3 bases; unmatched junction nucleotides: 8. Here the CDR3 reads CASSPPGLAGREETQYF. The CDR3 nucleotides read TGTGCCAGCAGCCCACCGGGACTAGCGGGGCGGGAAGAGACCCAGTACTTC.

This chain joins TRBV28 and TRBJ2-6; D gene unclear. CDR1 MDHEN and CDR2 SYDVKM come from the germline V gene. The CDR3 totals 18 residues. Trimming removed 7 bases from V and 2 bases from J, with 21 bases in between. The CDR3 region has the DNA TGTGCCAGCACTGCTCTGCGAGGATCTTCGCCTGGGGCCAACGTCCTGACTTTC. This sequence encodes CASTALRGSSPGANVLTF.

This clonotype was counted a few times. The gene calls are TRBV10-2 and TRBJ2-1, with 7 positions matching TRBD2. V dropped 6 bases and J dropped 3; count of bases not matched to a gene: 5. In germline, CDR1 is WSHSY, CDR2 SAAADI. The CDR3 consists of 14 residues. CDR3 DNA: TGCGCCAGCAGGAGGGGACTAAACTACAATGAGCAGTTCTTC. Translating gives CASRRGLNYNEQFF.

This chain connects TRBV20-1 to TRBJ2-7; 16 bases map to TRBD2. This CDR3 comprises 17 residues. V dropped 6 bases and J dropped 0; count of bases not matched to a gene: 8. Germline V gene sequence: CDR1 DFQATT, CDR2 SNEGSKA (reference sequence). The CDR3 sequence: CSAPGGLAGGSSYEQYF. The CDR3 bases are TGCAGTGCCCCGGGGGGACTAGCGGGGGGGAGCTCCTACGAGCAGTACTTC.

The chain carries TRBV20-1 and TRBJ1-2; the D gene is possibly TRBD1 (5 bases). This CDR3 has 11 amino acids. Germline lookup yields CDR1 DFQATT and CDR2 SNEGSKA (reference sequence). Trimming took 8 bases from V and 2 from J, leaving 9 bases between them. The CDR3 spells CSWQGNYGYTF. For the CDR3, the DNA is TGCAGTTGGCAGGGAAACTATGGCTACACCTTC.